The 5 T cell receptor beta chains given below trace back to one sample, sequenced in a study of OX40 agonist ivuxolimab in advanced cancers. Clones were sequenced by immunoSEQ multiplex PCR, and TCRdb holds only the in-frame ones, with some missing. The sample consists of tens of thousands of clones, roughly 87% of them appearing once. The sample in question was CD4+ or CD8+ T cells sorted from blood, obtained in a trial of the OX40 agonist ivuxolimab. Every receptor here comes from an adult with an advanced solid tumor such as melanoma, head and neck, liver or kidney cancer.

This chain uses TRBV2 with TRBJ2-3, with D unresolved. CDR3 size: 12 residues. Germline CDR1 reads SNHLY; CDR2 reads FYNNEI. V dropped 0 bases and J dropped 7 bases, with 5 bases sitting between them. The CDR3 sequence is CASSEAGYTQYF. The CDR3 DNA reads as TGTGCCAGCAGTGAAGCCGGATATACGCAGTATTTT.

This clone has a single count. The chain combines TRBV6-1 with TRBJ2-2; 7 bases line up with TRBD1. Germline values: CDR1 MNHNS, CDR2 SASEGT. Trimming removed 6 bases from V and 4 bases from J; junction bases left unmatched: 5. CDR3 size: 14 residues. The CDR3 sequence: CASREGAGTGELFF. The CDR3 nucleotides read TGTGCCAGCAGAGAGGGGGCGGGCACCGGGGAGCTGTTTTTT.

The rearrangement links TRBV18 to TRBJ2-7; unclear D gene. Germline loops: CDR1 KGHSH, CDR2 LQKENI. V was cut by 4 bases and J by 2 bases, with 9 bases left in between. The CDR3 sequence is 13 residues long. The CDR3 bases are TGTGCCAGCTCACTCTCTACCCCCTACGAGCAGTACTTC. This encodes CASSLSTPYEQYF.

The chain has TRBV10-3 and TRBJ1-5; no clear D gene. V was shortened by 2 bases and J by 0 bases, with 8 bases between the two germline ends. The CDR3 is 15 amino acids. Germline assignment: CDR1 ENHRY and CDR2 SYGVKD. CDR3 region: CAISELGYSNQPQHF. CDR3 DNA: TGTGCCATCAGTGAGCTGGGATATAGCAATCAGCCCCAGCATTTT.

This rearrangement joins TRBV7-9 to TRBJ2-5, with 7 bases identical to TRBD2. V shed 6 bases, J shed 2 bases, and the junction held 12 bases outside the gene matches. In germline, CDR1 is SEHNR, CDR2 FQNEAQ (reference sequence). This CDR3 has 16 residues. The CDR3 sequence: CASSIGSGAGQETQYF. The CDR3 nucleotides read TGTGCCAGCAGTATCGGTTCGGGAGCGGGGCAAGAGACCCAGTACTTC.